The present entry profiles one T cell receptor (beta chain) with its context. The antigen it binds to is not known. Per-base quality was not reported, and no clone a single base away is much larger than it. TCRbeta CDR3 regions were amplified from genomic DNA using the immunoSEQ Assay, a bias-controlled multiplex PCR. On the authors' methods: The number of nucleated cells in each sample was estimated from the amplification of reference gene primers within the assay. To quantify the absolute abundance of each unique TCRbeta CDR3 rearrangement, sequence reads were collapsed and filtered. For each sample, productive Simpson clonality was calculated by taking the square root of Simpson's diversity index across productive rearrangements. TCRdb retrieved this table from immuneACCESS and kept in-frame rearrangements only. Not all clones are present; in checked studies, unresolved V genes account for under half, and no reason is known for the remainder. V and J calls and clone size are as listed in that table; D and trimming were resolved from the DNA. This sample gives more than 200,000 clones in total; 80% to 90% of them show up just once. About 2.1% of the sample rests with the top ten.

The sample is drawn from a study of blood T cell repertoires in COVID-19 (dated by TCRdb to between 2020 and 2021). Regarding the study in general: The collaborator samples originated in the United States, Italy and Spain and spanned the acute and convalescent phases of COVID-19. The prospective study material was composed of cDNA or gDNA derived from T cells, B-cell-depleted T cells, or PBMCs. Subjects who had been exposed to COVID-19, were actively infected with it, or had recovered from it provided the deeply sampled blood TCRbeta repertoires that made up the dataset. The repertoires were released in a freely available public database intended as a resource for research on the immune response to SARS-CoV-2. Samples were obtained from the ongoing ImmuneRACE study (first 160 participants) and from about 1,300 subjects provided by 6 global collaborators. The sample metadata nearly always contained a de-identified subject ID, COVID-19 status, age in years and sex. Where available, HLA class I and class II types were obtained from metadata supplied by the sample provider rather than from assay-based typing.

CDR1 and CDR2 are read off the germline V gene (reference sequence) as LNHNV and YYDKDF. The CDR3 spans 15 residues, from the cysteine through the phenylalanine. The CDR3 DNA has 45 bases and is translated from base 1. V is pruned by 5 bases and J by 4 bases, leaving 8 bases of the junction without a gene match. What the authors observed across the whole study: Clinical and demographic metadata were provided uncurated, with the amount varying by source and participant.

The collaborating institutions used their own protocols to collect whole blood in K2EDTA tubes. Collaborator samples were shipped for TCRbeta analysis as frozen whole blood, isolated PBMCs, or DNA extracted from either sample type. The sequenced material came from peripheral blood. The chain is assembled from TRBV15 and TRBJ1-5; TRBD1 agrees with 7 junctional bases. The source is a man aged 25-45 years with active or convalescent COVID-19. CDR3 loop: CATSHYRGKNQPQHF. The bases are TGTGCCACCAGCCATTACAGGGGTAAGAATCAGCCCCAGCATTTT.